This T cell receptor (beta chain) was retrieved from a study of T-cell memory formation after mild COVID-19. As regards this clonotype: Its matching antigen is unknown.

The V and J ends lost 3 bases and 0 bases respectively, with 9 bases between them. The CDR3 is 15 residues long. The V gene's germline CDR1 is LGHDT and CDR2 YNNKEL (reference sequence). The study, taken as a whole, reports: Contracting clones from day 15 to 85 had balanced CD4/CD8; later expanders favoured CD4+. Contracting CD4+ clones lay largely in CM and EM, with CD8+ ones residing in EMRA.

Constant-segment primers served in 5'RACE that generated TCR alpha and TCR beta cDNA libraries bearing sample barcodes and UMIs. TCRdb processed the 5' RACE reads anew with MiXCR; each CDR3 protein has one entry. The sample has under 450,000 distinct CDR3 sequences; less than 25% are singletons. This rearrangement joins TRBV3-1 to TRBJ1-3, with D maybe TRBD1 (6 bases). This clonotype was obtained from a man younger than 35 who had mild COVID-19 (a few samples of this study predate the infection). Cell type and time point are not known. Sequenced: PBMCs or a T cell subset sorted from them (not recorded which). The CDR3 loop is CASSQGHSSGNTIYF. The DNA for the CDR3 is TGTGCCAGCAGCCAGGGACATTCCTCTGGAAACACCATATATTTT.